The 30 T cell receptor beta chains listed next were all sequenced from one sample in a study of cytomegalovirus exposure and HLA in healthy donors. The PCR used 60 Vbeta and 13 Jbeta primers. Data came from immunoSEQ multiplex PCR; TCRdb stores just in-frame clones and leaves some out. The sample has 130,000 to 150,000 clones; about 78% are singletons. The sample comprised PBMCs. The origin of the receptors is a man between 18 and 35 years old in good health and CMV-seronegative.

The V and J genes are TRBV30 and TRBJ2-5; D unresolved. Germline V lookup: CDR1 GTSNPN, CDR2 SVGIG (reference sequence). CDR3 length: 13 amino acids. Deletions cut 0 bases from V and 1 base from J, with 6 bases between. The CDR3 nucleotides are TGTGCCTGGAGTGTGTCTACCCAAGAGACCCAGTACTTC. It translates to CAWSVSTQETQYF.

V gene TRBV6-5 combines with J gene TRBJ1-3, with D tentatively TRBD1 (5 bases). Germline CDR1 MNHEY, CDR2 SVGAGI. Trimming shortened V by 8 bases and J by 0 bases, and 11 bases separated the two germline ends. This CDR3 contains 14 residues. CDR3 in amino acids: CASFGGSSGNTIYF. In DNA, the CDR3 is TGTGCCAGCTTCGGGGGGAGCTCTGGAAACACCATATATTTT.

This chain connects TRBV5-1 to TRBJ2-5; 8 bases line up with TRBD2. Per germline, CDR1 SGHRS and CDR2 YFSETQ. The CDR3 is made up of 16 amino acids. With 1 base clipped from V and 5 bases from J, the junction kept 10 bases outside the gene matches. The CDR3 region is CASSLTPGGRKETQYF. CDR3 bases: TGCGCCAGCAGCTTGACCCCGGGGGGGCGCAAGGAGACCCAGTACTTC.

V gene TRBV5-1 combines with J gene TRBJ2-5; perhaps TRBD2 as D (6 bases). Germline-derived CDR1 and CDR2 are SGHRS and YFSETQ. The CDR3 consists of 14 residues. Trimming took off 2 bases at V and 5 bases at J, with 13 bases between the two ends. The CDR3 loop is CASSFGGTKETQYF. CDR3 DNA sequence: TGCGCCAGCAGCTTTGGGGGGACGAAGGAGACCCAGTACTTC.

V is TRBV13 and J is TRBJ1-2; the match to TRBD1 covers 9 bases. The germline gives CDR1 PRHDT, CDR2 FYEKMQ (reference sequence). The CDR3 totals 14 residues. With V trimmed by 4 bases and J by 2 bases, 2 bases remained unmatched. The CDR3 reads CASSSGTGNYGYTF. CDR3 in DNA: TGTGCCAGCAGCTCCGGGACAGGGAACTATGGCTACACCTTC. Full variable domain (missing parts from reference TRBV13 and TRBJ1-2): AAGVIQSPRHLIKEKRETATLKCYPIPRHDTVYWYQQGPGQDPQFLISFYEKMQSDKGSIPDRFSAQQFSDYHSELNMSSLELGDSALYFCASSSGTGNYGYTFGSGTRLTVV.

The chain couples TRBV27 to TRBJ1-6; TRBD1 aligns across 9 bases. Germline CDR1 and CDR2: MNHEY and SMNVEV (reference sequence). Germline trimming cut 6 bases from V and 7 bases from J; bases unmatched to any gene: 7. This CDR3 has 15 amino acids. The CDR3 DNA reads as TGTGCCAGCAGCTCTAGGACAGGGGCGAATTCACCCCTCCACTTT. This codes for CASSSRTGANSPLHF.

This chain links TRBV5-4 with TRBJ2-6, with 8 positions matching TRBD1. With 4 bases clipped from V and 1 base from J, the junction kept 7 bases outside the gene matches. This CDR3 comprises 17 residues. From germline, CDR1 is SGHNT and CDR2 YYREEE (reference sequence). The CDR3 here is CASSKGTGSSGANVLTF. Here the CDR3 DNA reads TGTGCCAGCAGCAAGGGGACAGGAAGTTCTGGGGCCAACGTCCTGACTTTC.

This clone was picked up a small number of times. The chain carries TRBV2 and TRBJ1-1; D may be TRBD1 (6 bases). This CDR3 has 18 amino acids. V lost 6 bases and J 0 bases, leaving 23 bases between the germline ends. Germline loops: CDR1 SNHLY, CDR2 FYNNEI. The CDR3: CASRPYREWGRMNTEAFF. Written as DNA, the CDR3 is TGTGCCAGCAGACCATACAGGGAGTGGGGTCGCATGAACACTGAAGCTTTCTTT.

CDR3 in amino acids: CASSLVKGQGIGEQYF. For the CDR3, the DNA is TGTGCCAGCAGCTTGGTAAAGGGACAGGGAATCGGGGAGCAGTACTTC. This chain uses TRBV5-4 with TRBJ2-7; 9 nucleotides align to TRBD1. This CDR3 is built from 16 residues. Germline V gene sequence: CDR1 SGHNT, CDR2 YYREEE (reference sequence). Losses at the gene ends were 0 bases for V and 7 bases for J; bases not matched to a gene: 11.

This rearrangement joins TRBV2 to TRBJ2-2, with D possibly TRBD2 on 7 matching bases. Between the trimmed V and J ends, which lost 4 bases and 3 bases, there was a span of 18 bases. This CDR3 is 17 amino acids long. Germline V gene sequence: CDR1 SNHLY, CDR2 FYNNEI. CDR3 in DNA: TGTGCCAGCAGTGGTGGCGGGGGCACTTGGGACACCGGGGAGCTGTTTTTT. Translated: CASSGGGGTWDTGELFF.

CDR3 in DNA: TGTGCCAGCAGTCCAATCCGGGACAGGGCTCTTAGCAATCAGCCCCAGCATTTT. Its translation: CASSPIRDRALSNQPQHF. The chain links TRBV2 to TRBJ1-5; 9 positions match TRBD1. The V gene's germline CDR1 is SNHLY and CDR2 FYNNEI. CDR3 length: 18 residues. V dropped 5 bases and J dropped 0; count of bases not matched to a gene: 11. Complete variable domain (other parts from reference TRBV2 and TRBJ1-5): EPEVTQTPSHQVTQMGQEVILRCVPISNHLYFYWYRQILGQKVEFLVSFYNNEISEKSEIFDDQFSVERPDGSNFTLKIRSTKLEDSAMYFCASSPIRDRALSNQPQHFGDGTRLSIL.

This chain connects TRBV6-1 to TRBJ1-5, with D possibly matching TRBD1 (6 bases). The CDR3 spans 16 residues. Germline loops: CDR1 MNHNS, CDR2 SASEGT. V was cut by 8 bases and J by 5 bases, with 22 bases left in between. The CDR3 spells CASRGTRGATHQPQHF. DNA for the CDR3: TGTGCCAGCCGTGGGACACGAGGTGCCACTCATCAGCCCCAGCATTTT.

The chain joins TRBV6-6 to TRBJ1-2; a possible D gene is TRBD1 (5 bases). The germline V and J ends were trimmed by 0 bases and 6 bases, with 17 bases remaining between them. Germline CDR1 reads MNHNY; CDR2 reads SVGAGI (reference sequence). The CDR3 runs to 16 residues. CDR3 amino acids: CASSYSSGSRAHGYTF. Written as DNA, the CDR3 is TGTGCCAGCAGTTACTCGAGCGGGAGCAGGGCCCATGGCTACACCTTC.

The DNA of the CDR3 is TGTGCCAGCGCTGGGGGCGTAGGAAACACCATATATTTT. Amino acid sequence: CASAGGVGNTIYF. The gene calls are TRBV2 and TRBJ1-3, with D tentatively TRBD1 (6 bases). This CDR3 spans 13 amino acids. The V end was cut by 8 bases, the J end by 4 bases, with 12 bases between. Germline V gene sequence: CDR1 SNHLY, CDR2 FYNNEI.

The sample holds one count of this clone. The chain is built from TRBV4-1 and TRBJ2-7; D not resolved. Deletions cut 1 base from V and 1 base from J, with 8 bases between. Germline CDR1 is MGHRA and CDR2 is YSYEKL. The CDR3 has 14 amino acids. This CDR3 is CASSQVLVSYEQYF. Here the CDR3 DNA reads TGCGCCAGCAGCCAAGTTCTAGTATCCTACGAGCAGTACTTC.

The chain combines TRBV11-3 with TRBJ2-2; 10 bases are shared with TRBD1. There are 15 residues in the CDR3. V shed 6 bases and J 7 bases; nucleotides not matched to a gene: 8. Looked up from germline, CDR1 is SGHNT and CDR2 is YENEEA. The CDR3, as DNA: TGTGCCAGCAGTCTTTGGACAGGGGGGGACGGGGAGCTGTTTTTT. Protein sequence: CASSLWTGGDGELFF.

This clone was found a few times. This rearrangement joins TRBV5-6 to TRBJ2-2; no reliable D call. The CDR3 runs 15 residues. Trimming took 5 bases from V and 2 from J, leaving 13 bases between them. The germline V gene encodes CDR1 SGHDT and CDR2 YYEEEE. CDR3 in DNA: TGTGCCAGCAGGTTTAGTGAGGCTAACACCGGGGAGCTGTTTTTT. Translating it yields CASRFSEANTGELFF.

This chain uses TRBV28 with TRBJ2-7; the D gene is possibly TRBD2 (5 bases). V lost 3 bases to trimming and J lost 2 bases, with 20 bases between them. The CDR3 spans 17 residues. CDR1 and CDR2 (germline): MDHEN, SYDVKM. The CDR3 region is CASSLRGGGKITYEQYF. The CDR3 DNA follows: TGTGCCAGCAGTTTGAGAGGCGGAGGTAAGATCACCTACGAGCAGTACTTC.

V and J are TRBV27 and TRBJ2-5, with 13 bases that match TRBD2. The CDR3 totals 16 residues. The junction had 8 bases not matched to a gene; V was cut back by 5 bases and J by 5 bases. Germline CDR1 and CDR2: MNHEY and SMNVEV (reference sequence). CDR3 sequence (DNA): TGTGCCAGCAGTCCACGGGGACTAGCGGGGTTGGAGACCCAGTACTTC. This sequence encodes CASSPRGLAGLETQYF.

The chain is built from TRBV6-1 and TRBJ1-1, with TRBD1 matching 8 bases. There are 15 residues in the CDR3. CDR1 is MNHNS, CDR2 SASEGT, per germline. Trimming removed 2 bases from V and 5 bases from J; junction bases left unmatched: 7. CDR3 DNA: TGTGCCAGCAGTGAATTGGCAGGGGGCCTAACTGAAGCTTTCTTT. It encodes CASSELAGGLTEAFF.

J is TRBJ1-6 and V is TRBV6-5; D remains ambiguous. Germline V CDR1 and CDR2: MNHEY, SVGAGI. The CDR3 runs 13 residues. V lost 2 bases and J 10 bases, leaving 9 bases between the germline ends. The CDR3 spells CASSYDWRSPLHF. As DNA, the CDR3 is TGTGCCAGCAGTTACGACTGGCGGTCACCCCTCCACTTT.

This clone came up a few times. The rearrangement joins TRBV5-1 to TRBJ2-5; TRBD2 matches 9 bases. This CDR3 spans 16 amino acids. Germline V gene sequence: CDR1 SGHRS, CDR2 YFSETQ. With V trimmed by 4 bases and J by 4 bases, 11 bases remained unmatched. The CDR3 protein is CASSRGAGGRRETQYF. Here the CDR3 DNA reads TGCGCCAGCAGCCGGGGGGCGGGGGGGCGGCGAGAGACCCAGTACTTC.

The J gene is TRBJ1-1, the V gene TRBV5-6; 9 positions agree with TRBD1. The CDR3 spans 14 residues. CDR1 is SGHDT, CDR2 YYEEEE, per germline. V was clipped by 2 bases and J by 5 bases; unmatched bases: 4. The CDR3 sequence: CASSFWTGDTEAFF. For the CDR3, the DNA is TGTGCCAGCAGCTTTTGGACAGGGGATACTGAAGCTTTCTTT.

The chain couples TRBV29-1 to TRBJ1-1, with 7 bases lining up with TRBD1. V was pared by 2 bases and J by 1 base, with 1 base of the junction left unmatched. CDR1 and CDR2 (germline): SQVTM, ANQGSEA. The CDR3 runs 13 residues. The CDR3 coding sequence is TGCAGCGTTGAACACAGGGGGAACACTGAAGCTTTCTTT. Amino acids: CSVEHRGNTEAFF.

This clone turned up a few times. This rearrangement joins TRBV10-3 to TRBJ1-5; D unclear. Per germline, CDR1 ENHRY and CDR2 SYGVKD. The CDR3 has 14 amino acids. With 0 bases removed from V and 7 bases from J, the gap between germline ends came to 10 bases. Here the CDR3 reads CAISESGGMQPQHF. DNA of the CDR3: TGTGCCATCAGTGAGTCTGGAGGGATGCAGCCCCAGCATTTT.

This clone has a single count. The chain carries TRBV5-4 and TRBJ2-5; TRBD2 is a possible D gene (6 bases). CDR3 size: 13 residues. Per germline, CDR1 SGHNT and CDR2 YYREEE (reference sequence). V was clipped by 4 bases and J by 5 bases, with 12 bases between them. In DNA, the CDR3 is TGTGCCAGCAGCGGGGACTCCACGGAGACCCAGTACTTC. It yields the protein CASSGDSTETQYF.

In its sample, this clone was seen once. The genes are TRBV5-4 and TRBJ2-6, with D unclear. Per the germline V gene, CDR1 is SGHNT and CDR2 is YYREEE (reference sequence). Trimming took 4 bases from V and 2 from J, leaving 13 bases between them. This CDR3 is built from 16 residues. The CDR3 is CASSRLSQTGANVLTF. CDR3 in DNA: TGTGCCAGCAGCCGCCTTTCACAAACTGGGGCCAACGTCCTGACTTTC. The entire variable domain, with the rest obtained from reference TRBV5-4 and TRBJ2-6, is as follows: ETGVTQSPTHLIKTRGQQVTLRCSSQSGHNTVSWYQQALGQGPQFIFQYYREEENGRGNFPPRFSGLQFPNYSSELNVNALELDDSALYLCASSRLSQTGANVLTFGAGSRLTVL.

This rearrangement joins TRBV9 to TRBJ2-2; the match to TRBD1 covers 7 bases. CDR3 length equals 15 residues. CDR1 is SGDLS, CDR2 YYNGEE, per germline. The V and J ends lost 3 bases and 3 bases, in that order; junction bases with no gene match: 5. The CDR3 protein is CASSEGDSYTGELFF. In DNA, the CDR3 is TGTGCCAGCAGCGAGGGGGACAGCTACACCGGGGAGCTGTTTTTT.

V gene TRBV6-1 combines with J gene TRBJ2-5; D uncertain. CDR1 and CDR2 from the germline V gene are MNHNS and SASEGT. This CDR3 has 12 amino acids. V lost 1 base and J lost 11, with 11 bases in between. The CDR3 DNA reads as TGTGCCAGCAGTGAAGATAGTTCTGAGCAGTACTTC. Amino acid sequence: CASSEDSSEQYF.

This clone was seen once. The V and J genes are TRBV4-2 and TRBJ2-1, with 10 bases identical to TRBD2. Germline CDR1 LGHNA, CDR2 YNFKEQ. The CDR3 runs 15 residues. Germline trimming cut 0 bases from V and 6 bases from J; bases unmatched to any gene: 2. In DNA form, the CDR3 reads TGTGCCAGCAGCCAAGAAAGCGGGGGGGCCAATGAGCAGTTCTTC. Residues: CASSQESGGANEQFF.